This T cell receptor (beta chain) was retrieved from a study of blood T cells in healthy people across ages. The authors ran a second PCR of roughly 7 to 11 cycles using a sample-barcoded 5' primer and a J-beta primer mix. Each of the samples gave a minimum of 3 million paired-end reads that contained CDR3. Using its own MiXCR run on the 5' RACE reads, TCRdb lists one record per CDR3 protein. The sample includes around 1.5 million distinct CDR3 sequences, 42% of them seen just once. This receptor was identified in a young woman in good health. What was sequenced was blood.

The CDR3 bases are TGTGCCAGCAGCTTCAGGGGTGAAAGAGTCGAAAAACTGTTTTTT. It is translated as CASSFRGERVEKLFF. This chain links TRBV7-8 with TRBJ1-4; D may be TRBD1 (6 bases). This CDR3 region has 15 residues. The germline gives CDR1 SGHVS, CDR2 FQNEAQ. With 3 bases removed from V and 8 bases from J, the gap between germline ends came to 16 bases.